These T cell receptor beta chains were read from a single sample in a study of response to subunit inactivated influenza vaccine. TCRdb reprocessed the RT-PCR reads with MiXCR, giving one entry per CDR3 protein. The table lists around 470,000 distinct CDR3 sequences, 7.2% of them singletons, with 10% to 15% in the top ten. The input for sequencing was PBMCs from blood, taken around 25 months after vaccination. These receptor sequences come from a man between 50 and 70 years old who received an inactivated influenza vaccine. CDR3s include the opening cysteine and the closing phenylalanine or tryptophan. The D gene is left open where the match is weak. Only some rows state a clone size, as once, few, many or a class for expanded clones.

many	NA	TRBJ2-2	14	TRBV20-1	CSARHRAYTGELFF	TGCAGTGCTAGACACAGGGCGTACACCGGGGAGCTGTTTTTT
many	NA	TRBJ2-4	13	TRBV29-1	CSVDRDGGNIQYF	TGCAGCGTTGATAGGGATGGGGGAAACATTCAGTACTTC
few	NA	TRBJ2-1	16	TRBV27	CASTPSRTENYNEQFF	TGTGCCAGCACTCCCTCCAGGACAGAAAACTACAATGAGCAGTTCTTC
NA	NA	TRBJ2-1	12	TRBV2	CATGTQNNEQFF	TGTGCCACCGGGACACAAAACAATGAGCAGTTCTTC
many	NA	TRBJ2-1	13	TRBV12-3/TRBV12-4	CASSHPAVNEQFF	TGTGCCAGCAGTCACCCGGCCGTCAATGAGCAGTTCTTC
few	TRBD2	TRBJ2-2	14	TRBV28	CASSQSGGAGELFF	TGTGCCAGCAGTCAATCCGGGGGGGCCGGGGAGCTGTTTTTT
NA	TRBD1	TRBJ1-1	15	TRBV7-9	CASSADSQGHTEAFF	TGTGCCAGCAGCGCAGACTCACAGGGGCACACTGAAGCTTTCTTT
NA	TRBD2	TRBJ2-3	16	TRBV5-6	CASSLGLAGNTDTQYF	TGTGCCAGCAGCTTGGGTTTAGCGGGGAACACAGATACGCAGTATTTT
few	NA	TRBJ1-1	14	TRBV7-6	CASSLDPGNTEAFF	TGTGCCAGCAGCTTAGATCCCGGGAACACTGAAGCTTTCTTT
few	TRBD2	TRBJ2-1	15	TRBV20-1	CSALRTSGRSNEQFF	TGCAGTGCTCTCCGTACTAGCGGGAGAAGCAATGAGCAGTTCTTC
NA	NA	TRBJ1-4	15	TRBV20-1	CSARSAAGINEKLFF	TGCAGTGCTAGATCCGCCGCTGGGATTAATGAAAAACTGTTTTTT
NA	NA	TRBJ2-2	16	TRBV7-8	CASSLDLDIPTGELFF	TGTGCCAGCAGCTTAGACCTAGACATACCCACCGGGGAGCTGTTTTTT
few	TRBD2	TRBJ2-3	17	TRBV29-1	CSVDLAGGRSGTDTQYF	TGCAGCGTTGATTTAGCGGGAGGCAGAAGTGGCACAGATACGCAGTATTTT
NA	NA	TRBJ2-5	15	TRBV7-2	CASSLALASQETQYF	TGTGCCAGCAGCTTAGCGCTGGCCTCTCAAGAGACCCAGTACTTC
few	TRBD2	TRBJ2-4	19	TRBV14	CASSQDPVSGGLAKNIQYF	TGTGCCAGCAGCCAAGATCCGGTTAGCGGGGGTTTAGCCAAAAACATTCAGTACTTC
NA	NA	TRBJ1-5	12	TRBV18	CASTTRGQPQHF	TGTGCCAGCACTACGAGGGGGCAGCCCCAGCATTTT
few	TRBD1	TRBJ1-1	14	TRBV29-1	CSVRSGTGNTEAFF	TGCAGCGTGAGATCCGGGACAGGGAACACTGAAGCTTTCTTT
few	TRBD1	TRBJ1-6	16	TRBV11-2	CASKSGTGTNNSPLHF	TGTGCCAGCAAATCCGGGACAGGGACAAATAATTCACCCCTCCACTTT
few	TRBD1	TRBJ1-2	16	TRBV15	CATSRDRGQAGGGYTF	TGTGCCACCAGCAGAGATAGGGGACAGGCCGGGGGCGGCTACACCTTC
NA	TRBD1	TRBJ1-1	15	TRBV20-1	CSAYRQGASNTEAFF	TGCAGTGCTTACCGACAGGGGGCTTCGAACACTGAAGCTTTCTTT
many	TRBD2	TRBJ2-7	15	TRBV5-1	CASSLNAPREGEQYF	TGCGCCAGCAGCCTCAACGCCCCGCGGGAGGGAGAGCAGTACTTC
many	NA	TRBJ2-2	15	TRBV10-3	CAISEFQGGTGELFF	TGTGCCATCAGTGAGTTCCAGGGGGGGACCGGGGAGCTGTTTTTT
many	NA	TRBJ1-2	11	TRBV2	CASTLAVGYTF	TGTGCCAGCACGCTCGCCGTTGGCTACACCTTC
few	NA	TRBJ1-5	16	TRBV2	CASSVTGARGNQPQHF	TGTGCCAGCAGTGTGACGGGGGCCCGAGGCAATCAGCCCCAGCATTTT
NA	TRBD1	TRBJ2-5	13	TRBV20-1	CSLGGQGEETQYF	TGCAGCCTGGGCGGACAGGGTGAGGAGACCCAGTACTTC
few	TRBD1	TRBJ1-5	15	TRBV28	CASRRTGRSNQPQHF	TGTGCCAGCAGGCGGACAGGTAGGAGCAATCAGCCCCAGCATTTT
many	NA	TRBJ2-1	13	TRBV20-1	CSTTSPGTNEQFF	TGCAGTACCACGTCACCGGGGACTAATGAGCAGTTCTTC
many	NA	TRBJ2-1	15	TRBV11-2	CASSLERGHYNEQFF	TGTGCCAGCAGCTTAGAGCGGGGCCACTACAATGAGCAGTTCTTC
few	NA	TRBJ2-1	16	TRBV9	CASNVGRDGSYNEQFF	TGTGCCAGCAACGTAGGACGGGACGGCTCCTACAATGAGCAGTTCTTC
many	TRBD2	TRBJ2-7	15	TRBV28	CASSFGLAGTVEQYF	TGTGCCAGCAGTTTTGGGTTAGCGGGCACGGTCGAGCAGTACTTC
NA	NA	TRBJ1-2	15	TRBV2	CASSDIGGRAYGYTF	TGTGCCAGCAGTGACATTGGGGGCCGGGCCTATGGCTACACCTTC
many	NA	TRBJ1-2	11	TRBV12-3/TRBV12-4	CASGPVGGYTF	TGTGCCAGCGGCCCAGTGGGGGGCTACACCTTC
many	TRBD1	TRBJ2-1	14	TRBV14	CASKITDRDNEQFF	TGTGCCAGCAAGATAACGGACAGGGACAATGAGCAGTTCTTC
NA	TRBD1	TRBJ2-5	16	TRBV7-9	CASSPGTGGRQETQYF	TGTGCCAGCAGCCCTGGGACAGGGGGCCGCCAAGAGACCCAGTACTTC
NA	TRBD1	TRBJ2-4	16	TRBV15	CATSRARQGAKNIQYF	TGTGCCACCAGCAGAGCCCGACAGGGTGCCAAAAACATTCAGTACTTC
NA	TRBD1	TRBJ2-7	15	TRBV20-1	CSASGRDRVITEQYF	TGCAGTGCTAGTGGCCGGGACAGGGTAATAACCGAGCAGTACTTC
few	TRBD2	TRBJ2-1	16	TRBV7-8	CASSPPGLAYYNEQFF	TGTGCCAGCAGCCCCCCGGGACTAGCGTATTACAATGAGCAGTTCTTC
few	NA	TRBJ2-1	12	TRBV3-1	CASSLSGLEQFF	TGTGCCAGCAGCCTTAGTGGGTTAGAGCAGTTCTTC
few	NA	TRBJ2-1	12	TRBV30	CAWSDRMGEQFF	TGTGCCTGGAGTGACCGGATGGGTGAGCAGTTCTTC
few	NA	TRBJ1-4	15	TRBV9	CASSVGPGLGEKLFF	TGTGCCAGCAGCGTAGGTCCGGGCCTGGGTGAAAAACTGTTTTTT
few	NA	TRBJ1-1	17	TRBV18	CASSSSLVGGMNTEAFF	TGTGCCAGCTCCTCATCATTGGTTGGGGGAATGAACACTGAAGCTTTCTTT